The T cell receptor (beta chain) described here comes from a study of OX40 agonist ivuxolimab in advanced cancers. Repertoires were generated with immunoSEQ multiplex PCR, while TCRdb's copy carries only in-frame clones and drops some. The sample has 65,000 to 95,000 clones, about 91% seen once. The receptor was isolated from an adult with an advanced solid tumor such as melanoma, head and neck, liver or kidney cancer. Here the sequenced sample was CD4+ or CD8+ T cells sorted from blood, taken in a trial of the OX40 agonist ivuxolimab.

CDR3 nucleotides: TGTGCCAGTAGGAATACAGGGACGGATACGCAGTATTTT. Translation gives CASRNTGTDTQYF. V gene TRBV19 combines with J gene TRBJ2-3; tentatively, D is TRBD1 (6 bases). CDR1 and CDR2 (germline): LNHDA, SQIVND (reference sequence). Trimming took 6 bases from V and 6 from J, leaving 13 bases between them. This CDR3 comprises 13 residues. The whole variable domain, filled in from reference TRBV19 and TRBJ2-3, reads DGGITQSPKYLFRKEGQNVTLSCEQNLNHDAMYWYRQDPGQGLRLIYYSQIVNDFQKGDIAEGYSVSREKKESFPLTVTSAQKNPTAFYLCASRNTGTDTQYFGPGTRLTVL.